This T cell receptor beta chain was retrieved from a study of cytomegalovirus exposure and HLA in healthy donors. Of note for this clone: The antigen is unknown.

The trim removed 5 bases at V and 13 bases at J, leaving 9 bases unmatched. This CDR3 region has 12 residues. Germline-derived CDR1 and CDR2 are SGHTA and FQGNSA. Points from the study as a whole: Cytomegalovirus association was assigned to approximately 180 TCR beta chains. According to an earlier analysis, most TCR beta V segments yielded productive rearrangements about 87% or about 30% of the time. Later work found most CMV-associated TCR beta chains apparently HLA-restricted.

Primers included in the PCR were 60 Vbeta and 13 Jbeta primers. The repertoire was sequenced with immunoSEQ multiplex PCR; TCRdb's copy has only in-frame clones and lacks some. The sample shows roughly 300,000 clones, roughly 89% of them seen only once. This sequence joins TRBV7-2 and TRBJ1-1, with 8 bases lining up with TRBD1. This clonotype was sampled from a man aged 40-50 years in good health and CMV-seropositive. Sequences were obtained from PBMCs. Here the CDR3 reads CASSPYGQGGFF. The CDR3 bases are TGTGCCAGCAGCCCCTACGGACAGGGCGGTTTCTTT. The complete variable domain, with remaining parts taken from reference TRBV7-2 and TRBJ1-1, reads GAGVSQSPSNKVTEKGKDVELRCDPISGHTALYWYRQSLGQGLEFLIYFQGNSAPDKSGLPSDRFSAERTGGSVSTLTIQRTQQEDSAVYLCASSPYGQGGFFGQGTRLTVV.